Following are 15 T cell receptor beta chains from one sample sequenced in a study of T-cell memory formation after mild COVID-19. Using its own MiXCR run on the 5' RACE reads, TCRdb lists one record per CDR3 protein. The data contain 35,000 to 45,000 distinct CDR3 sequences, 7.3% of them singletons. Sequences were obtained from PBMCs or a T cell subset sorted from them (not recorded which). The receptors were sampled from a man between 18 and 35 years old who had mild COVID-19 (a few samples of this study predate the infection). Cell type and time point are not known.

In this sample, this clonotype turned up a few times. The CDR3 nucleotides read TGCAGTGCACCGTACAGGTCGGGTAGCAATGAGCAGTTCTTC. Translating it yields CSAPYRSGSNEQFF. The chain recombines TRBV20-1 with TRBJ2-1, with D possibly matching TRBD1 (5 bases). The CDR3 is 14 residues long. CDR1 DFQATT and CDR2 SNEGSKA come from the germline V gene (reference sequence). V shed 6 bases and J shed 6 bases, with 18 bases lying between them.

This clonotype was recorded a few times. The chain couples TRBV7-2 to TRBJ1-6; D ambiguous. Germline V CDR1 and CDR2: SGHTA, FQGNSA. Trimming pared 2 bases from V and 7 bases from J, leaving 15 bases between. This CDR3 has 16 amino acids. This CDR3 reads CASSLLLVSQNSPLHF. DNA for the CDR3: TGTGCCAGCAGCTTATTGCTCGTCAGTCAGAATTCACCCCTCCACTTT.

The genes are TRBV20-1 and TRBJ2-1; 11 bases agree with TRBD2. V shed 3 bases and J 8 bases; nucleotides not matched to a gene: 9. The CDR3 runs to 15 residues. Germline-derived CDR1 and CDR2 are DFQATT and SNEGSKA (reference sequence). CDR3 sequence (DNA): TGCAGTGCTAGGGAGGCTAGCGGGGGGCGGTATGAGCAGTTCTTC. This encodes CSAREASGGRYEQFF.

The genes are TRBV5-4 and TRBJ2-3; D possibly corresponds to TRBD2 (7 bases). Looked up from germline, CDR1 is SGHNT and CDR2 is YYREEE (reference sequence). This CDR3 region has 16 residues. The germline V and J ends were trimmed by 4 bases and 2 bases, with 17 bases remaining between them. In DNA form, the CDR3 reads TGTGCCAGCAGCCCCCGGGGAGGGGGGAACACAGATACGCAGTATTTT. This gives the protein CASSPRGGGNTDTQYF. The full variable domain, with the rest looked up from reference TRBV5-4 and TRBJ2-3, is ETGVTQSPTHLIKTRGQQVTLRCSSQSGHNTVSWYQQALGQGPQFIFQYYREEENGRGNFPPRFSGLQFPNYSSELNVNALELDDSALYLCASSPRGGGNTDTQYFGPGTRLTVL.

The chain recombines TRBV6-5 with TRBJ2-3; D might be TRBD1 (6 bases). V shed 8 bases and J shed 1 base, with 19 bases lying between them. The CDR3 totals 16 residues. Germline-derived CDR1 and CDR2 are MNHEY and SVGAGI. CDR3 sequence reads: CASSLLQGIGTDTQYF. The CDR3, as DNA: TGTGCCAGCTCATTACTGCAGGGGATCGGCACAGATACGCAGTATTTT.

This clonotype came up many times. This chain uses TRBV28 with TRBJ2-7, with unresolved D. Between the trimmed V and J ends, which lost 4 bases and 12 bases, there was a span of 19 bases. The CDR3 has 13 amino acids. CDR1 is MDHEN and CDR2 is SYDVKM in the germline V gene. CDR3 amino acids: CASSSRVLGRLYV. DNA for the CDR3: TGTGCCAGCAGTTCACGGGTCCTAGGAAGACTGTACGTC.

This clonotype has a handful of counts. The V call is TRBV7-9, the J call TRBJ2-1; 9 bases match TRBD2. This CDR3 contains 14 residues. The V segment lost 3 bases and the J segment 5 bases; nucleotides outside the gene matches: 2. Germline V gives CDR1 SEHNR, CDR2 FQNEAQ (reference sequence). As DNA, the CDR3 is TGTGCCAGCAGCTTGGTAGCGGGGGACAATGAGCAGTTCTTC. Amino acid sequence: CASSLVAGDNEQFF.

This clonotype occurred many times. V and J are TRBV12-3 or TRBV12-4 and TRBJ2-1, with D perhaps matching TRBD2 (6 bases). V was shortened by 7 bases and J by 6 bases, with 19 bases between the two germline ends. This CDR3 is built from 15 residues. CDR3 sequence: CASTRAGAEGNEQFF. The CDR3 nucleotides read TGTGCCAGCACTCGAGCCGGGGCGGAGGGCAATGAGCAGTTCTTC.

This clonotype was seen at least ten times. J is TRBJ2-1 and V is TRBV4-1; TRBD2 is a possible D gene (5 bases). V was pared by 6 bases and J by 3 bases, with 15 bases between. CDR3 size: 15 residues. The germline V gene has CDR1 MGHRA and CDR2 YSYEKL. CDR3 residues: CASRRSSGSYNEQFF. DNA of the CDR3: TGCGCCAGCAGGCGATCGTCGGGGAGCTACAATGAGCAGTTCTTC.

This clonotype was seen a few times. The chain links TRBV7-8 to TRBJ2-2, with 10 positions matching TRBD1. The V and J ends lost 5 bases and 5 bases, in that order; junction bases with no gene match: 14. The CDR3 sequence is 18 residues long. CDR1 and CDR2 (germline): SGHVS, FQNEAQ. The DNA for the CDR3 is TGTGCCAGCAGCAGAGACGACAGGGGGCTAAGACGGACCGGGGAGCTGTTTTTT. Translated, it gives CASSRDDRGLRRTGELFF.

V and J are TRBV5-4 and TRBJ2-1; 12 bases fit TRBD2. After removal of 0 bases from V and 8 bases from J, the junction contained 6 bases not matched to a gene. CDR1 is SGHNT and CDR2 is YYREEE in the germline V gene (reference sequence). This CDR3 contains 16 residues. The CDR3 loop is CASSLVLAGGIHEQFF. CDR3 in DNA: TGTGCCAGCAGCTTGGTCCTAGCGGGGGGGATCCATGAGCAGTTCTTC.

This sequence joins TRBV2 and TRBJ2-2; D may be TRBD1 or TRBD2 (5 bases each). Per the germline V gene, CDR1 is SNHLY and CDR2 is FYNNEI. This CDR3 region has 14 residues. Deletions cut 6 bases from V and 2 bases from J, with 10 bases between. The CDR3 spells CASSRERNTGELFF. The CDR3 DNA is TGTGCCAGCAGCAGGGAGAGAAACACCGGGGAGCTGTTTTTT.

There are many counts of this clonotype. The CDR3 is CSARWGPGGTEAFF. CDR3 in DNA: TGCAGTGCTAGATGGGGCCCGGGAGGGACTGAAGCTTTCTTT. The chain couples TRBV20-1 to TRBJ1-1; a possible D gene is TRBD1 (5 bases). The V end was cut by 2 bases, the J end by 5 bases, with 15 bases between. This CDR3 has 14 residues. Germline assignment: CDR1 DFQATT and CDR2 SNEGSKA (reference sequence).

The chain links TRBV6-6 to TRBJ1-2; 9 bases fit TRBD1. The ends lost 5 bases at V and 5 bases at J; junction bases unmatched: 12. The CDR3 is 16 amino acids. Germline values: CDR1 MNHNY, CDR2 SVGAGI (reference sequence). As DNA, the CDR3 is TGTGCCAGCAGTCCTGCCCAAGCGGGACAGGGTTATGGCTACACCTTC. Amino acids: CASSPAQAGQGYGYTF.

This clonotype was recorded a few times. The J gene is TRBJ2-1, the V gene TRBV7-9; 7 bases line up with TRBD1. The CDR3 length is 14 residues. Germline values: CDR1 SEHNR, CDR2 FQNEAQ (reference sequence). V gave up 5 bases and J gave up 5 bases; unmatched junction bases: 6. CDR3 coding DNA: TGTGCCAGCAGCCGAGGGGACAGCAACAATGAGCAGTTCTTC. It is translated as CASSRGDSNNEQFF.